These 17 T cell receptor beta chains came from one sample sequenced in a study of CXCR3-negative and CXCR3-positive naive CD8 T cells. Study results and caveats: In CXCR3-positive naive cells, the TRB CDR3s were more hydrophobic than in CXCR3-negative naive cells.

No antigen is known for these receptors. 5' RACE that incorporated UMI labels was used to prepare the TRB cDNA libraries. TCRdb reworked the 5' RACE reads into one entry per CDR3 protein, no DNA. The sample has under 85,000 distinct CDR3 sequences. Source material: naive CXCR3+ CD8+ T cells from blood. Subset described: CD45RO-CCR7+CD27+CD95- naive CD8+ T cells expressing CXCR3 (TNR3+). These receptors originate from a human donor in good health. Some clones in this sample may be carry-over from other donors' samples.

The gene calls are TRBV12-3 or TRBV12-4 and TRBJ2-7. CDR3 length: 13 residues. The chain's CDR3 is CASSWAGSYEQYF.

The chain is built from TRBV11-2 and TRBJ2-5; TCRdb names TRBD1, which stays unverified in the absence of DNA. Germline CDR1 is SGHAT and CDR2 is FQNNGV. This CDR3 region has 15 residues. The CDR3 loop is CASSPMDRGEETQYF. The full variable domain, rest sourced from reference TRBV11-2 and TRBJ2-5, is EAGVAQSPRYKIIEKRQSVAFWCNPISGHATLYWYQQILGQGPKLLIQFQNNGVVDDSQLPKDRFSAERLKGVDSTLKIQPAKLEDSAVYLCASSPMDRGEETQYFGPGTRLLVL.

The rearrangement uses TRBV28 and TRBJ2-4; lacking DNA, the TRBD1 call made by TCRdb goes unchecked. There are 22 residues in the CDR3. Looked up from germline, CDR1 is MDHEN and CDR2 is SYDVKM. The CDR3 reads CASSLLYSPGQGGRGAKNIQYF.

The rearrangement links TRBV6-6 to TRBJ2-5; TCRdb designates TRBD1, a call that cannot be tested without DNA. The V gene's germline CDR1 is MNHNY and CDR2 SVGAGI (reference sequence). The CDR3 has 14 amino acids. This CDR3 reads CASSYYTGSETRYF.

The chain recombines TRBV2 with TRBJ2-5; the D call of TRBD2 rests on TCRdb alone, since no DNA is present to check it. CDR1 and CDR2 (germline): SNHLY, FYNNEI. The CDR3 runs to 13 residues. The CDR3 here is CATAGGWSETQYF.

The CDR3 protein is CASSQEGRITDTQYF. The J gene is TRBJ2-3, the V gene TRBV3-1. CDR3 size: 15 residues. CDR1 LGHDT and CDR2 YNNKEL come from the germline V gene (reference sequence).

The J gene is TRBJ2-1, the V gene TRBV20-1; as DNA is missing, the TRBD2 call by TCRdb cannot be tested. Germline V gives CDR1 DFQATT, CDR2 SNEGSKA (reference sequence). The CDR3 has 17 amino acids. CDR3 amino acids: CSADRPSTGGFGNEQFF.

The chain uses TRBV12-3 or TRBV12-4 and TRBJ1-4; TCRdb lists TRBD1, though no DNA is available to test this call. The CDR3 loop spans 13 amino acids. The CDR3 spells CASSPGPEEKLFF.

The V gene is TRBV6-5, the J gene TRBJ2-5. Germline lookup yields CDR1 MNHEY and CDR2 SVGAGI. The CDR3 length is 13 residues. The CDR3 sequence: CASSYQWRETQYF.

This chain's CDR3 is CASSQVTEINYGYTF. The gene calls are TRBV3-1 and TRBJ1-2. Germline values: CDR1 LGHDT, CDR2 YNNKEL (reference sequence). The CDR3 sequence is 15 residues long.

The V call is TRBV7-9, the J call TRBJ1-2; TCRdb lists TRBD1, though no DNA is available to test this call. The germline CDR1 and CDR2 sequences are SEHNR and FQNEAQ (reference sequence). The CDR3 is 16 residues long. CDR3: CASSLGPPKGNYGYTF. Combining the CDR3 with reference TRBV7-9 and TRBJ1-2 gives the whole variable domain DTGVSQNPRHKITKRGQNVTFRCDPISEHNRLYWYRQTLGQGPEFLTYFQNEAQLEKSRLLSDRFSAERPKGSFSTLEIQRTEQGDSAMYLCASSLGPPKGNYGYTFGSGTRLTVV.

J is TRBJ1-1 and V is TRBV28. Per the germline V gene, CDR1 is MDHEN and CDR2 is SYDVKM. The CDR3 is 12 residues long. The CDR3 region is CASSFGTTEAFF.

This rearrangement joins TRBV20-1 to TRBJ1-6. Looked up from germline, CDR1 is DFQATT and CDR2 is SNEGSKA (reference sequence). CDR3 size: 13 residues. The CDR3 reads CSAPPALNSPLHF.

The chain joins TRBV6-5 to TRBJ1-4; TCRdb outputs TRBD1, but without DNA this stays unchecked. Germline CDR1 is MNHEY and CDR2 is SVGAGI. The CDR3 runs to 16 residues. Here the CDR3 reads CASSYLRGGGNEKLFF.

CDR3 protein: CASSRRGSYNEQFF. The rearrangement uses TRBV14 and TRBJ2-1. The V gene's germline CDR1 is SGHDN and CDR2 FVKESK. The CDR3 sequence is 14 residues long.

The CDR3 loop reads CASSNPPSATGELFF. The J gene is TRBJ2-2, the V gene TRBV7-3; TCRdb proposes TRBD2, but this gene call is untestable without DNA. The CDR3 runs to 15 residues. Per the germline V gene, CDR1 is SGHTA and CDR2 is FQGTGA.

This chain joins TRBV30 and TRBJ1-5; TCRdb returns TRBD1, unconfirmable since there is no DNA. This CDR3 is built from 15 residues. Germline V gene lookup returns CDR1 GTSNPN and CDR2 SVGIG (reference sequence). The CDR3 region is CAWSFGAHSNQPQHF.